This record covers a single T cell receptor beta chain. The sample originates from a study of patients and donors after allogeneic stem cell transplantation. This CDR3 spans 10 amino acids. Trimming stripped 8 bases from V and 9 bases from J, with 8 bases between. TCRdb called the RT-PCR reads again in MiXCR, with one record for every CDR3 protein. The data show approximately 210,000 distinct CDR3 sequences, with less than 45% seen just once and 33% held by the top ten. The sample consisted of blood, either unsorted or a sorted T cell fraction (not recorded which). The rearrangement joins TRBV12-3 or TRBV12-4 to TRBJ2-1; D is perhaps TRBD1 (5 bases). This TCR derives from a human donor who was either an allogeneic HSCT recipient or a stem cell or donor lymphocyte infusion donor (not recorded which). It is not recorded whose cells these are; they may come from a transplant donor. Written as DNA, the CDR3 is TGTGCCAGCCAGGGCCCTGAGCAGTTCTTC. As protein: CASQGPEQFF.